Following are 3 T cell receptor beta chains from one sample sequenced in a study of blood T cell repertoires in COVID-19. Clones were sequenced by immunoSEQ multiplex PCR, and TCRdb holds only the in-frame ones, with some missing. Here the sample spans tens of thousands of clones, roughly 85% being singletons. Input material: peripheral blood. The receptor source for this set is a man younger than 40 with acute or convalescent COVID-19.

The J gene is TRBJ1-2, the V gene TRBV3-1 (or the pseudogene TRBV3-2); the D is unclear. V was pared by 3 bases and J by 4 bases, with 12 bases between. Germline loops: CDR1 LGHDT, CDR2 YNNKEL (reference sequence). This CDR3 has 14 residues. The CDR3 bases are TGTGCCAGCAGCCAGCAAGTCCTCAGCTATGGCTACACCTTC. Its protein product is CASSQQVLSYGYTF.

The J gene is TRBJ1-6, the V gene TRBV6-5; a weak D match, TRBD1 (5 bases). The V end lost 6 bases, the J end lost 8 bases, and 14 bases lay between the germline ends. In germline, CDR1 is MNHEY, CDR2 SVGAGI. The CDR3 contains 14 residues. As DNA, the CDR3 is TGTGCCAGCAGCCGGGGGGGATTGGATTCACCCCTCCACTTT. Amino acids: CASSRGGLDSPLHF.

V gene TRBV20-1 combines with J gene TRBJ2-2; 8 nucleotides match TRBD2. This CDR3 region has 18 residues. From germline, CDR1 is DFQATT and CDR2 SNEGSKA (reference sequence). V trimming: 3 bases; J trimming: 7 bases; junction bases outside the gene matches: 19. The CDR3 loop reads CSASWRLAGAGVGGELFF. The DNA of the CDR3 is TGCAGTGCTAGTTGGCGTCTAGCTGGAGCGGGGGTTGGCGGGGAGCTGTTTTTT.